A selection of T cell receptor beta chains follows, all from one sample in a study of human T cells and chemical hapten exposure. Via MiXCR, TCRdb re-called the RACE reads, giving one row per CDR3 protein. The sample includes some 90,000 distinct CDR3 sequences, 11% of them seen just once. The starting material was whole blood, obtained in connection with sensitization to the hapten diphenylcyclopropenone (DPC). The receptor set was obtained from a woman between 25 and 40 years old with alopecia areata. Some clones in this sample may be carry-over from other donors' samples. The CDR3 runs from the conserved cysteine through the conserved F or W. A D gene is named only where the DNA matches it firmly. Clone size is given for some rows only: seen once, a few or many times, or a class if the clone is expanded.

>TRBJ2-2|NA|TRBV7-2|NA
CASSTSSGELFF
TGTGCCAGCAGCACCTCATCCGGGGAGCTGTTTTTT
>TRBJ1-4|TRBD1|TRBV7-9|many
CASSSGTGVGEKLFF
TGTGCCAGCAGTTCCGGTACAGGGGTAGGTGAAAAACTGTTTTTT
>TRBJ1-5|TRBD1|TRBV7-2|many
CASSLQGASNQPQHF
TGTGCCAGCAGCTTACAGGGGGCTAGCAATCAGCCCCAGCATTTT
>TRBJ2-6|NA|TRBV12-3/TRBV12-4|few
CASSFGSVNSGANVLTF
TGTGCCAGCAGTTTTGGGTCCGTTAACTCTGGGGCCAACGTCCTGACTTTC
>TRBJ1-3|NA|TRBV9|many
CASSGRGGTFSGNTIYF
TGTGCCAGCAGCGGACGGGGAGGGACTTTCTCTGGAAACACCATATATTTT
>TRBJ2-3|NA|TRBV7-9|NA
CASSLLGGTDTQYF
TGTGCCAGCAGCTTACTAGGGGGCACAGATACGCAGTATTTT
>TRBJ2-5|TRBD2|TRBV7-9|few
CASSPPPAGVGVQYF
TGTGCCAGCAGCCCACCCCCAGCGGGAGTTGGAGTCCAGTACTTC
>TRBJ2-1|NA|TRBV28|NA
CASSHVGQFF
TGTGCCAGCAGCCACGTGGGCCAGTTCTTC
>TRBJ1-6|NA|TRBV27|NA
CASGFNSPLHF
TGTGCCAGTGGGTTTAATTCACCCCTCCACTTT
>TRBJ2-3|NA|TRBV2|many
CASRRGPGTDTQYF
TGTGCCAGCAGGCGGGGACCAGGCACAGATACGCAGTATTTT
>TRBJ2-3|NA|TRBV10-3|NA
CATRQTDTQYF
TGTGCCACCCGACAGACAGATACGCAGTATTTT
>TRBJ2-1|NA|TRBV21-1|NA
CASLFYRGEQFF
TGTGCCAGCTTATTTTATCGAGGTGAGCAGTTCTTC
>TRBJ2-5|NA|TRBV18|many
CASSPRQETQYF
TGTGCCAGCTCACCACGCCAAGAGACCCAGTACTTC
>TRBJ2-2|NA|TRBV28|many
CASSLGTNTGELFF
TGTGCCAGCAGCCTGGGAACGAACACCGGGGAGCTGTTTTTT
>TRBJ1-5|NA|TRBV6-5|many
CASSRYSNQPQHF
TGTGCCAGCAGTCGCTATAGCAATCAGCCCCAGCATTTT
>TRBJ1-1|TRBD1|TRBV6-5|few
CASSIRQGGTEAFF
TGTGCCAGCAGTATCCGACAGGGGGGCACTGAAGCTTTCTTT
>TRBJ2-1|NA|TRBV11-2|many
CASSLSLVLGGFEQFF
TGTGCCAGCAGCTTAAGTCTAGTCCTCGGGGGATTCGAGCAGTTCTTC
>TRBJ1-5|NA|TRBV15|many
CATSRDRGSNQPQHF
TGTGCCACCAGCAGAGATAGGGGTAGCAATCAGCCCCAGCATTTT
>TRBJ2-4|TRBD2|TRBV6-1|many
CASSGWTSGNKNIQYF
TGTGCCAGCAGTGGCTGGACTAGCGGTAACAAAAACATTCAGTACTTC
>TRBJ2-3|NA|TRBV11-2|many
CASRPNGDTQYF
TGTGCCAGCAGGCCGAATGGCGATACGCAGTATTTT
>TRBJ2-1|TRBD2|TRBV3-1|NA
CASSQVGLAGMKQFF
TGTGCCAGCAGCCAAGTAGGACTAGCGGGGATGAAGCAGTTCTTC
>TRBJ1-2|NA|TRBV7-2|NA
CASSSGALANYGYTF
TGTGCCAGCAGCTCAGGGGCGCTGGCTAACTATGGCTACACCTTC
>TRBJ2-3|TRBD1|TRBV6-2/TRBV6-3|NA
CASSSPRGTGTDTQYF
TGTGCCAGCAGTTCTCCCCGTGGGACAGGAACAGATACGCAGTATTTT